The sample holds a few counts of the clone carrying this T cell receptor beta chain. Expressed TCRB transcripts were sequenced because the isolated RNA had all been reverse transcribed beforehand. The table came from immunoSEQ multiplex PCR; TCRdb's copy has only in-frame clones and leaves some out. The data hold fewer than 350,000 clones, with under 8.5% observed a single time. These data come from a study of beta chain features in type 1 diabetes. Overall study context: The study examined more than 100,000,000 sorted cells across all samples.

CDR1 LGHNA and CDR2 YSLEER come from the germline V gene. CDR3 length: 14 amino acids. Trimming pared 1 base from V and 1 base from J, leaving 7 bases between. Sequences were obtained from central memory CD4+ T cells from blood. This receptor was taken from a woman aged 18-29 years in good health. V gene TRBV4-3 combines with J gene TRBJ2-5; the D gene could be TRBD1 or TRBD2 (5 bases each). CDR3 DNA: TGCGCCAGCAGCCAAGTTGGGGGCCAAGAGACCCAGTACTTC. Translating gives CASSQVGGQETQYF.